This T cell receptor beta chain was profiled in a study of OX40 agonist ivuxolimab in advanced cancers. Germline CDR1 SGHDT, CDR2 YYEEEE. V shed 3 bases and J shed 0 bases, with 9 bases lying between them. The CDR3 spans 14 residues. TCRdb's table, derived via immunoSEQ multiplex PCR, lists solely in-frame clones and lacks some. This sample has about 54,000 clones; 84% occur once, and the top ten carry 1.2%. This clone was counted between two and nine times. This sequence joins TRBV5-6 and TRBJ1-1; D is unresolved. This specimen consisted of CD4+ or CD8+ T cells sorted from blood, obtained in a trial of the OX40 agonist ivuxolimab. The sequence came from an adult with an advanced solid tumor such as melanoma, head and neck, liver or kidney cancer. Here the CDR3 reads CASSSTEVNTEAFF. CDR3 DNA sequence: TGTGCCAGCAGCTCCACAGAGGTGAACACTGAAGCTTTCTTT. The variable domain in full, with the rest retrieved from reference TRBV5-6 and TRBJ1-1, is DAGVTQSPTHLIKTRGQQVTLRCSPKSGHDTVSWYQQALGQGPQFIFQYYEEEERQRGNFPDRFSGHQFPNYSSELNVNALLLGDSALYLCASSSTEVNTEAFFGQGTRLTVV.